Each of the 10 T cell receptor beta chains below was sequenced from the same sample in a study of cytomegalovirus exposure and HLA in healthy donors. The primer mix had 60 Vbeta and 13 Jbeta primers. Assay: immunoSEQ multiplex PCR; the TCRdb copy retains only in-frame clones and omits some. The sample includes about 150,000 clones, around 83% of them seen just once. Material for sequencing was PBMCs. Source of these receptors: a woman aged 18-29 years in good health and CMV-seronegative.

The rearrangement links TRBV30 to TRBJ2-7; 8 bases match TRBD1. The germline V gene has CDR1 GTSNPN and CDR2 SVGIG (reference sequence). V lost 1 base to trimming and J lost 9 bases; unmatched junction nucleotides: 14. The CDR3 consists of 15 residues. In DNA, the CDR3 is TGTGCCTGGAGTGCGATTTTGCCCGGACAGGGAACGCAGTACTTC. Translated: CAWSAILPGQGTQYF.

This clone has a single count. This chain links TRBV5-5 with TRBJ2-5; TRBD1 matches 9 bases. V shed 0 bases, J shed 1 base, and the junction held 1 base outside the gene matches. Germline loops: CDR1 SGHKS, CDR2 YYEKEE (reference sequence). There are 15 residues in the CDR3. The CDR3 reads CASSLGGQGQETQYF. The CDR3 region has the DNA TGTGCCAGCAGCTTGGGGGGACAGGGCCAAGAGACCCAGTACTTC.

This clone came up a few times. The V gene is TRBV2, the J gene TRBJ2-1; 11 bases map to TRBD1. The J segment lost 2 bases and the V segment lost 7 bases, leaving 4 bases of the junction unmatched. This CDR3 spans 15 amino acids. Germline values: CDR1 SNHLY, CDR2 FYNNEI. In DNA, the CDR3 is TGTGCCAGCACTTGGGACAGGGGGACCTACAATGAGCAGTTCTTC. Translation gives CASTWDRGTYNEQFF.

This rearrangement joins TRBV28 to TRBJ1-2, with D perhaps matching TRBD1 (6 bases). Germline V gene sequence: CDR1 MDHEN, CDR2 SYDVKM. V was pared by 3 bases and J by 5 bases, with 7 bases between. The CDR3 sequence is 12 residues long. CDR3 in DNA: TGTGCCAGCAGTTTGCAGGGGTATGGCTACACCTTC. Its protein product is CASSLQGYGYTF.

This clone showed up just once. This sequence joins TRBV19 and TRBJ2-7; 9 bases are a match to TRBD1. Unmatched junction bases numbered 6, after V lost 3 bases and J lost 3 bases. Germline CDR1 and CDR2: LNHDA and SQIVND (reference sequence). This CDR3 spans 15 amino acids. The CDR3 DNA follows: TGTGCCAGTAGTATGGCTGGGACAGGGATCTACGAGCAGTACTTC. This translates into CASSMAGTGIYEQYF.

The chain joins TRBV28 to TRBJ2-6; 8 nucleotides agree with TRBD2. CDR3 length equals 15 residues. The V and J ends lost 5 bases and 2 bases, in that order; junction bases with no gene match: 2. Germline V gives CDR1 MDHEN, CDR2 SYDVKM. The CDR3 coding sequence is TGTGCCAGCAGTACGGGGGGGCCTGGGGCCAACGTCCTGACTTTC. Amino acids: CASSTGGPGANVLTF.

The rearrangement links TRBV6-6 to TRBJ2-1; 8 nucleotides line up with TRBD2. The length of the CDR3 is 16 residues. Germline CDR1 and CDR2: MNHNY and SVGAGI (reference sequence). Losses at the gene ends were 0 bases for V and 4 bases for J; bases not matched to a gene: 5. The CDR3 bases are TGTGCCAGCAGTTACTCATGGCTAGCGGGTTACAATGAGCAGTTCTTC. This gives the protein CASSYSWLAGYNEQFF.

Comment on this clone: At one end, the junction sequence differs from germline, possibly due to a read error. The chain joins TRBV7-6 to TRBJ2-7, with D uncertain. Germline-derived CDR1 and CDR2 are SGHVS and FNYEAQ. There are 15 residues in the CDR3. CDR3 DNA: TGTGCCAGCAGCTTAGCCCTAGTCGGGTCCTCCGAGCAGTACTTC. Translating it yields CASSLALVGSSEQYF.

The chain recombines TRBV19 with TRBJ1-2; D unclear. V lost 5 bases to trimming and J lost 2 bases, with 15 bases between them. This CDR3 region has 15 residues. Germline-derived CDR1 and CDR2 are LNHDA and SQIVND (reference sequence). Here the CDR3 DNA reads TGTGCCAGTAGTGCTCGGACTGTCTTGAACTATGGCTACACCTTC. Encoded protein: CASSARTVLNYGYTF.

In its sample, this clone ranks as large (0.1 to 1%). The chain joins TRBV25-1 to TRBJ2-2; TRBD2 is a possible D gene (5 bases). With 2 bases removed from V and 3 bases from J, the gap between germline ends came to 7 bases. Germline V lookup: CDR1 MGHDK, CDR2 SYGVNS. This CDR3 has 14 residues. CDR3: CASSEGRDTGELFF. CDR3 sequence (DNA): TGTGCCAGCAGTGAAGGGCGGGACACCGGGGAGCTGTTTTTT.